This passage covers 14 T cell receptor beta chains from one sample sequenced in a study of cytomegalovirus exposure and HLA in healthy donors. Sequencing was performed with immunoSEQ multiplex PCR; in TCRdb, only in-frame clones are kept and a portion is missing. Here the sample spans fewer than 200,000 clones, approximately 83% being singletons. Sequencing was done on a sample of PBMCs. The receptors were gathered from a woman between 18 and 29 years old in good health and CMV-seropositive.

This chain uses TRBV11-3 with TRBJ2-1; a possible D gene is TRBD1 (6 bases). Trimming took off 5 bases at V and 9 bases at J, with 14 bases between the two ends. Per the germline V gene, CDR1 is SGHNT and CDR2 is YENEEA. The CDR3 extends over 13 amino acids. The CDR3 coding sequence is TGTGCCAGCAGCGCCCTCACAGGGACTGAGCAGTTCTTC. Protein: CASSALTGTEQFF.

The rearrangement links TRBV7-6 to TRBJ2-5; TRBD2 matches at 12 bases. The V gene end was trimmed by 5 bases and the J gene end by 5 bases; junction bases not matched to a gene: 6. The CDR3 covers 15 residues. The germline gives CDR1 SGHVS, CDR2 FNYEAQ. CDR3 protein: CASSLGLAGTETQYF. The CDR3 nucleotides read TGTGCCAGCAGCCTCGGACTAGCGGGGACGGAGACCCAGTACTTC.

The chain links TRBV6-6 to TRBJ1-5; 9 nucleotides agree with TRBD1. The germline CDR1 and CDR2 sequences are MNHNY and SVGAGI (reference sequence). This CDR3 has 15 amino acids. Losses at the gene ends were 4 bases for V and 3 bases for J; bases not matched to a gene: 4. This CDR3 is CASSSGTGINQPQHF. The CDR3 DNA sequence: TGTGCCAGCAGTTCCGGGACAGGGATCAATCAGCCCCAGCATTTT.

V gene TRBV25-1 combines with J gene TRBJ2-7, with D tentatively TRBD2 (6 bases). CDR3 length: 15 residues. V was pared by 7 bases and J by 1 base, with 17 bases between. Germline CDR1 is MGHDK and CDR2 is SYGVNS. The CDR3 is CASNRGAFLSYEQYF. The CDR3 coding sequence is TGTGCCAGCAATCGCGGGGCGTTTTTGTCCTACGAGCAGTACTTC.

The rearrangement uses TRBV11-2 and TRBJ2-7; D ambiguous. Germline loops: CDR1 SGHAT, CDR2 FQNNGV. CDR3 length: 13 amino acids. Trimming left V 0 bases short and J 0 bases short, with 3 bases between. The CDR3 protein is CASSLESSYEQYF. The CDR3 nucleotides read TGTGCCAGCAGCTTAGAGAGCTCCTACGAGCAGTACTTC.

The CDR3, as DNA: TGTGCCAGCAGTTACTGGGGACAGGGTAGGGAGACCCAGTACTTC. This codes for CASSYWGQGRETQYF. This sequence joins TRBV6-5 and TRBJ2-5; 9 positions match TRBD1. CDR3 length equals 15 residues. Germline lookup yields CDR1 MNHEY and CDR2 SVGAGI. Trimming at V came to 1 base and at J to 5 bases, leaving 5 bases not matched to a gene.

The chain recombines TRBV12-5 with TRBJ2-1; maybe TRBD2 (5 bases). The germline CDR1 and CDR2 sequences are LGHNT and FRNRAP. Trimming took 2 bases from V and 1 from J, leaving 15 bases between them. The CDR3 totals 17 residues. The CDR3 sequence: CASGLSPGLSSYNEQFF. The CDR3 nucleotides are TGTGCTAGTGGTTTGTCCCCCGGACTGTCATCCTACAATGAGCAGTTCTTC.

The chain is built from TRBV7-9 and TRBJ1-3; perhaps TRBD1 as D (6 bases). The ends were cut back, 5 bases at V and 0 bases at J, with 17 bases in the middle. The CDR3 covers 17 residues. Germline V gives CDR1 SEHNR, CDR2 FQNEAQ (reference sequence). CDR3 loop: CASSGPRTDISGNTIYF. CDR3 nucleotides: TGTGCCAGCAGCGGACCGAGGACAGACATCTCTGGAAACACCATATATTTT.

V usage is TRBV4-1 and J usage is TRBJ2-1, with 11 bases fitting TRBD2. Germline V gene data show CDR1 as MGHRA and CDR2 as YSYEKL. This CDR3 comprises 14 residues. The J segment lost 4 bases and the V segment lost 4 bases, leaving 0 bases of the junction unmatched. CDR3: CASSLAGGYNEQFF. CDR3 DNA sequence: TGCGCCAGCAGCCTAGCGGGGGGGTACAATGAGCAGTTCTTC.

CDR3 loop: CASSQALAGPYEQYF. CDR3 bases: TGCGCCAGCAGCCAAGCACTAGCGGGGCCGTACGAGCAGTACTTC. The chain links TRBV4-1 to TRBJ2-7; the match to TRBD2 covers 10 bases. This CDR3 is built from 15 residues. The germline CDR1 and CDR2 sequences are MGHRA and YSYEKL. V lost 1 base and J lost 4; bases outside the gene matches: 4.

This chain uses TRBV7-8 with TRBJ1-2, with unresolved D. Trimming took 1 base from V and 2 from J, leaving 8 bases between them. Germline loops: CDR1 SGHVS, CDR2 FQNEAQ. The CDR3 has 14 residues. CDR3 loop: CASSLGHTNYGYTF. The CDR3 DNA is TGTGCCAGCAGCTTAGGACATACGAACTATGGCTACACCTTC.

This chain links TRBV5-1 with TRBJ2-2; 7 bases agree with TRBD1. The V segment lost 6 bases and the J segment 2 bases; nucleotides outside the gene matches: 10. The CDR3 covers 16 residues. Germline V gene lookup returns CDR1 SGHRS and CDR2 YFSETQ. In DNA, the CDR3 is TGCGCCAGCAATCTCCCGGACAGGACCAACACCGGGGAGCTGTTTTTT. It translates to CASNLPDRTNTGELFF.

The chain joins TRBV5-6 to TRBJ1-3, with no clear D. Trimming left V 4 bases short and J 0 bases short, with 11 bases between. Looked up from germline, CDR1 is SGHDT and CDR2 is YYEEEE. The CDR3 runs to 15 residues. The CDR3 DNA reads TGTGCCAGCAGCCCGTTGGGAGACTCTGGAAACACCATATATTTT. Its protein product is CASSPLGDSGNTIYF.

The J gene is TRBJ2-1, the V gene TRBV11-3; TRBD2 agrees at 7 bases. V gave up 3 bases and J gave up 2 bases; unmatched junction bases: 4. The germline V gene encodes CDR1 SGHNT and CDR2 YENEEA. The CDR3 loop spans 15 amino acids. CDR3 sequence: CASSFGSGAYNEQFF. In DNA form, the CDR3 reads TGTGCCAGCAGCTTTGGGAGCGGGGCCTACAATGAGCAGTTCTTC.